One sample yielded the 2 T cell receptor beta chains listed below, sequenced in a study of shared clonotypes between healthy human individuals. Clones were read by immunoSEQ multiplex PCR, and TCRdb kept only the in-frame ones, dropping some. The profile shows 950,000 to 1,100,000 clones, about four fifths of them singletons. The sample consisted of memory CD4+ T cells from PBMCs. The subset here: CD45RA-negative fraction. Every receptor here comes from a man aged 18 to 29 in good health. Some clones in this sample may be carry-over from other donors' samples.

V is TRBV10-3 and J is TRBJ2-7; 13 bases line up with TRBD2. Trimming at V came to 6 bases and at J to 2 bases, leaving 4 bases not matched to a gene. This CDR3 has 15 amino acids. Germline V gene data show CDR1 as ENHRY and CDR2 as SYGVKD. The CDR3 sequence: CAIRLGLAGTYEQYF. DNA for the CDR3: TGTGCCATCAGACTGGGACTAGCGGGGACCTACGAGCAGTACTTC.

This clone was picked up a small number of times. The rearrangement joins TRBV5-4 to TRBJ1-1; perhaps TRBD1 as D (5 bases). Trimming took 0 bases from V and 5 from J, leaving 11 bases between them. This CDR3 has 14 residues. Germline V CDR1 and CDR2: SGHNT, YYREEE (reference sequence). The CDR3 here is CASSLDSGRTEAFF. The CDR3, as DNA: TGTGCCAGCAGCTTGGACTCAGGGCGGACTGAAGCTTTCTTT.